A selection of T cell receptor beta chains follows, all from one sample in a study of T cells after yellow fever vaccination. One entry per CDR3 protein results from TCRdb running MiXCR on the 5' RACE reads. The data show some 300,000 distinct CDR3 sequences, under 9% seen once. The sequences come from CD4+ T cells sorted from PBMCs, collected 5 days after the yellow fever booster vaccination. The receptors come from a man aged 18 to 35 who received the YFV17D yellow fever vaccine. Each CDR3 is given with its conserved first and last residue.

cdr3_aa: CSALDRGYNEQFF; v_call: TRBV20-1; j_call: TRBJ2-1
cdr3_aa: CASSPWTGDTYEQYF; v_call: TRBV6-2/TRBV6-3; j_call: TRBJ2-7
cdr3_aa: CASRPGQGIGYGYTF; v_call: TRBV12-3/TRBV12-4; j_call: TRBJ1-2
cdr3_aa: CSARRPGTGGHTQYF; v_call: TRBV20-1; j_call: TRBJ2-3
cdr3_aa: CASSYPRGGAKSYTNEKLFF; v_call: TRBV6-6; j_call: TRBJ1-4
cdr3_aa: CASSVEVASNEQFF; v_call: TRBV9; j_call: TRBJ2-1
cdr3_aa: CASSSGLGVYNEQFF; v_call: TRBV5-1; j_call: TRBJ2-1
cdr3_aa: CASSIGVGTGGPYNQPQHF; v_call: TRBV19; j_call: TRBJ1-5
cdr3_aa: CASSLMAGLENEQFF; v_call: TRBV12-3/TRBV12-4; j_call: TRBJ2-1
cdr3_aa: CASRGFGSTDTQYF; v_call: TRBV5-1; j_call: TRBJ2-3
cdr3_aa: CASSLEGRPQHF; v_call: TRBV7-9; j_call: TRBJ1-5
cdr3_aa: CASTWASSTDTQYF; v_call: TRBV5-6; j_call: TRBJ2-3
cdr3_aa: CASSYGQGAGETQYF; v_call: TRBV6-6; j_call: TRBJ2-5
cdr3_aa: CASSLTRLSSYNEQFF; v_call: TRBV7-3; j_call: TRBJ2-1
cdr3_aa: CASSRETSVPQDTQYF; v_call: TRBV9; j_call: TRBJ2-3
cdr3_aa: CASSKGTVGGETQYF; v_call: TRBV6-5; j_call: TRBJ2-5
cdr3_aa: CASSYSNFRSRGSTDTQYF; v_call: TRBV6-2/TRBV6-3; j_call: TRBJ2-3
cdr3_aa: CASSVGWDIQYF; v_call: TRBV7-2; j_call: TRBJ2-4
cdr3_aa: CASSLTPVKRGEYYNEQFF; v_call: TRBV7-3; j_call: TRBJ2-1
cdr3_aa: CASSRWASADRSYNEQFF; v_call: TRBV7-6; j_call: TRBJ2-1
cdr3_aa: CASNPVMQGSSPLHF; v_call: TRBV6-2/TRBV6-3; j_call: TRBJ1-6
cdr3_aa: CASSYHGGLGEQFF; v_call: TRBV6-2/TRBV6-3; j_call: TRBJ2-1
cdr3_aa: CASSREPNGDTIYF; v_call: TRBV4-1; j_call: TRBJ1-3
cdr3_aa: CASSPSSIDTQYF; v_call: TRBV9; j_call: TRBJ2-3
cdr3_aa: CASSQERGGQETQYF; v_call: TRBV4-2; j_call: TRBJ2-5
cdr3_aa: CSARGGGGYGYTF; v_call: TRBV20-1; j_call: TRBJ1-2
cdr3_aa: CASSSNGATNEKLFF; v_call: TRBV6-5; j_call: TRBJ1-4
cdr3_aa: CASRRRGPSSYEQYF; v_call: TRBV27; j_call: TRBJ2-7
cdr3_aa: CASSLGDFTSGQFF; v_call: TRBV11-2; j_call: TRBJ2-1
cdr3_aa: CASSHPPNRGGSDTQYF; v_call: TRBV3-1; j_call: TRBJ2-3
cdr3_aa: CAWSPIDTQYF; v_call: TRBV30; j_call: TRBJ2-3
cdr3_aa: CASIFPPQHF; v_call: TRBV7-8; j_call: TRBJ1-5
cdr3_aa: CASSPIEGGTEAFF; v_call: TRBV18; j_call: TRBJ1-1
cdr3_aa: CASSFYRDTEAFF; v_call: TRBV6-5; j_call: TRBJ1-1
cdr3_aa: CASSQGQGSGYTF; v_call: TRBV7-3; j_call: TRBJ1-2
cdr3_aa: CASSRSGGLLTDTQYF; v_call: TRBV7-2; j_call: TRBJ2-3
cdr3_aa: CASSRAEREQYF; v_call: TRBV18; j_call: TRBJ2-7
cdr3_aa: CASSQDFGTGIRNEQFF; v_call: TRBV3-1; j_call: TRBJ2-1
cdr3_aa: CASSQDGGYNEQFF; v_call: TRBV4-3; j_call: TRBJ2-1
cdr3_aa: CASSQAGTGLGNTIYF; v_call: TRBV4-1; j_call: TRBJ1-3
cdr3_aa: CASSGTGTSGFTGELFF; v_call: TRBV5-4; j_call: TRBJ2-2
cdr3_aa: CASSFQDRGYTF; v_call: TRBV28; j_call: TRBJ1-2
cdr3_aa: CASMRGLQETQYF; v_call: TRBV2; j_call: TRBJ2-5
cdr3_aa: CASSEAGKNIQYF; v_call: TRBV6-1; j_call: TRBJ2-4
cdr3_aa: CSARRAGQLANTQYF; v_call: TRBV20-1; j_call: TRBJ2-3
cdr3_aa: CASSQDPLGQRGTDTQHF; v_call: TRBV4-1; j_call: NA